Described below is a single T cell receptor beta chain sequence and its context. Antigen: not known. TCRdb keeps only in-frame clones here, not all; method: immunoSEQ multiplex PCR. This table holds under 1 million clones, around 96% found once. Per the germline V gene, CDR1 is SQVTM and CDR2 is ANQGSEA. The CDR3 sequence is 15 residues long. V gave up 1 base and J gave up 0 bases, with 13 bases separating them. The sample is drawn from a study of shared clonotypes between healthy human individuals. About the study: The cohort comprised a couple of women and a few men. Their ages spanned 18 to 49 years. Study observations and caveats: Inspection by rarefaction showed sorted-subset sequencing to be incomplete despite large depth.

As defined, naive CD8 cells were CD45RO-negative and positively selected for CCR7, with terminally differentiated effector memory CD45RA+ cells excluded. Healthy HIV-negative adults with no recent acute infections or vaccinations were recruited as donors. Sequenced: naive CD8+ T cells sorted from blood. The TCR was taken from a man aged 25-45 years in good health. V and J are TRBV29-1 and TRBJ2-7; D is uncertain. The CDR3 loop is CSVEVRQFSSYEQYF. CDR3 nucleotide sequence: TGCAGCGTTGAAGTCCGGCAGTTCAGCTCCTACGAGCAGTACTTC.